The sequence of this T cell receptor beta chain was determined in a study of beta chain features in type 1 diabetes. Findings of the study overall: Patients with Type 1 diabetes showed moderately but significantly shorter TCRB CDR3s in all four CD4+ subsets.

The authors reverse transcribed all of the isolated RNA, so sequencing captured expressed TCRB transcripts. It was found that naive, central memory and regulatory T cell samples averaged about 3.57 million reads. TCRdb keeps only in-frame clones here, not all; method: immunoSEQ multiplex PCR. The sample records under 900,000 clones, 15% to 20% being singletons. To note about this clone: Its specificity is not known. The identical CDR3 is also encoded by other nucleotide sequences in the sample.

Sorted CD4+ subsets: naive, central memory, regulatory, stem cell-like memory (CD45RO/CCR7/CD25/CD127/CD95/CD27 panel). The origin of this receptor is a woman between 18 and 29 years old in good health. Specimen: naive CD4+ T cells from blood.

CDR3 in amino acids: CSAKNNEQFF. As DNA, the CDR3 is TGCAGTGCTAAGAACAATGAGCAGTTCTTC. This chain connects TRBV20-1 to TRBJ2-1, with D unresolved. V lost 4 bases to trimming and J lost 5 bases, with 3 bases between them. The V gene's germline CDR1 is DFQATT and CDR2 SNEGSKA (reference sequence). The CDR3 is 10 amino acids.